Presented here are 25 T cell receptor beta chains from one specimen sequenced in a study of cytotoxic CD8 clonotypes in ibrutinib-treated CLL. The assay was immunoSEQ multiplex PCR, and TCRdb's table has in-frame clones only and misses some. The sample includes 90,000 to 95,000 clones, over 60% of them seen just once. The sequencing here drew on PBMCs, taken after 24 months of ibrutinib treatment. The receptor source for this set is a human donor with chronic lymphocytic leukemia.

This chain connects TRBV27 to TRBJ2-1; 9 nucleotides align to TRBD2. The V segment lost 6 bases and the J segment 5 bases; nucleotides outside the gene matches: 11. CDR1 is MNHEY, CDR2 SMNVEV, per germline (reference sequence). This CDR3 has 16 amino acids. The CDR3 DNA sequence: TGTGCCAGCAGCATAATCCCGGGACTAGCAAACAATGAGCAGTTCTTC. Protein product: CASSIIPGLANNEQFF.

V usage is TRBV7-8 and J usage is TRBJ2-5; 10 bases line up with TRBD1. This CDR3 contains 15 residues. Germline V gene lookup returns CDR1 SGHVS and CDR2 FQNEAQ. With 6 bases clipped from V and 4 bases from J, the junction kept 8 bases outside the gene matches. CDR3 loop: CASRLGDRGPETQYF. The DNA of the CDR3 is TGTGCCAGCAGGTTGGGGGACAGGGGCCCAGAGACCCAGTACTTC.

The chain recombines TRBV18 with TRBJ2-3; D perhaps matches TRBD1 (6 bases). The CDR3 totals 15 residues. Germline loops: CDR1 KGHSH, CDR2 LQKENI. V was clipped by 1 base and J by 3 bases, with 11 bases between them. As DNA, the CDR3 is TGTGCCAGCTCACCACAGGTACAGGGAACAGATACGCAGTATTTT. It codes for CASSPQVQGTDTQYF.

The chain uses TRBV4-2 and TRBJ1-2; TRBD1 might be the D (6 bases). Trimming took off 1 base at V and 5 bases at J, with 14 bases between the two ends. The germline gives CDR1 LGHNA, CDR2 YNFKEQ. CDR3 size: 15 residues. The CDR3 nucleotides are TGTGCCAGCAGCCAAGTCGACCGGGACAATTATGGCTACACCTTC. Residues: CASSQVDRDNYGYTF.

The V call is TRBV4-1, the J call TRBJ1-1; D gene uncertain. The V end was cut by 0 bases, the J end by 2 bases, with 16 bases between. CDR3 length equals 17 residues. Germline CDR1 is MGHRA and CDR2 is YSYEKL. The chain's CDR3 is CASSQDPPLGYNTEAFF. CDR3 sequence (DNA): TGCGCCAGCAGCCAAGATCCCCCTTTGGGGTATAACACTGAAGCTTTCTTT.

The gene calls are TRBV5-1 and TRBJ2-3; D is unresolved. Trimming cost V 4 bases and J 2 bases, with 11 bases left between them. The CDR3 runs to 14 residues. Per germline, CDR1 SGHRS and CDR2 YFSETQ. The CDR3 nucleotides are TGCGCCAGCAGCCCCGACCGTCCCACAGATACGCAGTATTTT. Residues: CASSPDRPTDTQYF. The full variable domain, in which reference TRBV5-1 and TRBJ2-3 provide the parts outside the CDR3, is KAGVTQTPRYLIKTRGQQVTLSCSPISGHRSVSWYQQTPGQGLQFLFEYFSETQRNKGNFPGRFSGRQFSNSRSEMNVSTLELGDSALYLCASSPDRPTDTQYFGPGTRLTVL.

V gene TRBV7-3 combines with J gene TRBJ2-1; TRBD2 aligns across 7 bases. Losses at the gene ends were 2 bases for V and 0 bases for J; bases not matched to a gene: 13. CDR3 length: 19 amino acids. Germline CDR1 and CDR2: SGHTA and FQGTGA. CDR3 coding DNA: TGTGCCAGCAGCTTATTCCCCCCCAAGCGGGGAAGCTCCTACAATGAGCAGTTCTTC. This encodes CASSLFPPKRGSSYNEQFF.

The CDR3 is CASSLIPDSFRPRGEKLFF. In nucleotides, the CDR3 is TGTGCCAGCAGCTTAATCCCCGACAGTTTCAGGCCCCGCGGAGAAAAACTGTTTTTT. The chain has TRBV7-2 and TRBJ1-4; TRBD1 is a possible D gene (5 bases). The CDR3 is 19 amino acids. The V end was cut by 2 bases, the J end by 8 bases, with 27 bases between. Germline assignment: CDR1 SGHTA and CDR2 FQGNSA.

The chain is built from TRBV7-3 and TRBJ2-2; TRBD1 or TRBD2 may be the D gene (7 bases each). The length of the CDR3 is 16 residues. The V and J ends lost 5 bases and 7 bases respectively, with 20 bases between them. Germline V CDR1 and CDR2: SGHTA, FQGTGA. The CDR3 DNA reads TGTGCCAGCAGCCCAGGTGGGAGGGGGCGAAACGGGGAGCTGTTTTTT. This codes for CASSPGGRGRNGELFF.

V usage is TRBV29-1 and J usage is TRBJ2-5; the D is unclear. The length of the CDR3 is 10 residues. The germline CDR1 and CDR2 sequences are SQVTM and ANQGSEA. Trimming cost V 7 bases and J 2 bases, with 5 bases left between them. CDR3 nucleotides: TGCAGCGCCGCGCAAGAGACCCAGTACTTC. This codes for CSAAQETQYF.

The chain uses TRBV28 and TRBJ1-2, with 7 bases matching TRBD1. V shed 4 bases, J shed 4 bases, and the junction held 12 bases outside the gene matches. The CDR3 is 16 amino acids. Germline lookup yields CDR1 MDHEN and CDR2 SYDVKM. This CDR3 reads CASSSIGTVLGYGYTF. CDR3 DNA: TGTGCCAGCAGTTCCATCGGGACAGTGCTTGGCTATGGCTACACCTTC.

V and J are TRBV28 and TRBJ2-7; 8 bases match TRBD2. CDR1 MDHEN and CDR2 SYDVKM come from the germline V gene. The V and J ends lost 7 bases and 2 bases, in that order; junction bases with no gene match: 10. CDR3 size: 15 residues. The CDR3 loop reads CASNKLAEEPYEQYF. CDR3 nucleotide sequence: TGTGCCAGCAACAAACTAGCGGAAGAGCCCTACGAGCAGTACTTC.

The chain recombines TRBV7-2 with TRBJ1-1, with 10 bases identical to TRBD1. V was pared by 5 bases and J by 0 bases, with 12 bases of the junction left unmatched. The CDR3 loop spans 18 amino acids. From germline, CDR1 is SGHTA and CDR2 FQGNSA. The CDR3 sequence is CASSTALGQGVVNTEAFF. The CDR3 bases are TGTGCCAGCAGCACGGCCCTCGGACAGGGGGTTGTGAACACTGAAGCTTTCTTT.

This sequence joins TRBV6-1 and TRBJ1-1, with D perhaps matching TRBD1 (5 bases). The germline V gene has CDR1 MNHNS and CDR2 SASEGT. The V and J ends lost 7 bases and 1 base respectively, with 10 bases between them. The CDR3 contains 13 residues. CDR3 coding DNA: TGTGCCAGCACCCTGACAGCGAACACTGAAGCTTTCTTT. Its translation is CASTLTANTEAFF.

In nucleotides, the CDR3 is TGTGCCAGCAGGGGTCGACAGGGAAGGAATGAAAAACTGTTTTTT. Residues: CASRGRQGRNEKLFF. This chain connects TRBV2 to TRBJ1-4; 7 positions match TRBD1. The CDR3 has 15 amino acids. Germline V gives CDR1 SNHLY, CDR2 FYNNEI. Germline trimming cut 6 bases from V and 5 bases from J; bases unmatched to any gene: 9.

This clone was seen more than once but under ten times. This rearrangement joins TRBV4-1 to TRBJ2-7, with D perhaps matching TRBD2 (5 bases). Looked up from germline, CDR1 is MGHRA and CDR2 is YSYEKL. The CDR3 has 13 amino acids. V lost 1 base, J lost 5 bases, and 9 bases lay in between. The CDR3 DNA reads TGCGCCAGCAGCCAAGTCTCCGGGGACGAGCAGTACTTC. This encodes CASSQVSGDEQYF.

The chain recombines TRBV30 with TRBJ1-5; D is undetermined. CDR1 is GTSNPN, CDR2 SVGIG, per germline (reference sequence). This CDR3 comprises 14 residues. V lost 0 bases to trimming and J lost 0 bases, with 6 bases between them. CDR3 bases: TGTGCCTGGAGTGTACTCGGTAGCAATCAGCCCCAGCATTTT. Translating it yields CAWSVLGSNQPQHF.

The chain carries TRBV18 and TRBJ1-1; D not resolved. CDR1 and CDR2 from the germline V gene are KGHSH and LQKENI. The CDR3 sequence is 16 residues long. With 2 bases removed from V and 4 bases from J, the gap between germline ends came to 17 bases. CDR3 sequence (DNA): TGTGCCAGCTCACCATTTTCAGGAAGAGACGGCACTGAAGCTTTCTTT. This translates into CASSPFSGRDGTEAFF. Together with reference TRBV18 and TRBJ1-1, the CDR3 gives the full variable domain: NAGVMQNPRHLVRRRGQEARLRCSPMKGHSHVYWYRQLPEEGLKFMVYLQKENIIDESGMPKERFSAEFPKEGPSILRIQQVVRGDSAAYFCASSPFSGRDGTEAFFGQGTRLTVV.

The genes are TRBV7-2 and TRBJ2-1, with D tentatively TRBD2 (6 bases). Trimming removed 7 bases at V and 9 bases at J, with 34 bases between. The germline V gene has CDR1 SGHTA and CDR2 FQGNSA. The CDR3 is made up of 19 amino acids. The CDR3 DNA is TGTGCCAGCACCCCCTGGGCTGATTGGGATGCTAGCGCTACAGGTGAGCAGTTCTTC. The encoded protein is CASTPWADWDASATGEQFF.

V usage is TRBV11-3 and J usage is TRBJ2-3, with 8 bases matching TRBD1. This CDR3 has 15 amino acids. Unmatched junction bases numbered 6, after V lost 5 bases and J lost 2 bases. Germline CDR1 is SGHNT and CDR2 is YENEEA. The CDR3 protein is CASSPRTGLTDTQYF. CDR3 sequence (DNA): TGTGCCAGCAGCCCACGGACAGGGCTCACAGATACGCAGTATTTT.

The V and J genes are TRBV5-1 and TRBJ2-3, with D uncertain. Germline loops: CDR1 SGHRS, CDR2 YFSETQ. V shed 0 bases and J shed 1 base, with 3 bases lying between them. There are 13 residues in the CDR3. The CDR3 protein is CASSLAGTDTQYF. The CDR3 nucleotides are TGCGCCAGCAGCTTGGCAGGCACAGATACGCAGTATTTT.

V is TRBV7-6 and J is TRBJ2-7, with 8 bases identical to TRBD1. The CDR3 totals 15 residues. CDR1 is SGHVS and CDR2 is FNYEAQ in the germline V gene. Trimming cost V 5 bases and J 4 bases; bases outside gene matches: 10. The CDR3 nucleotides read TGTGCCAGCAGCAAAACCGGGACAGGATCATACGAGCAGTACTTC. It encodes CASSKTGTGSYEQYF.

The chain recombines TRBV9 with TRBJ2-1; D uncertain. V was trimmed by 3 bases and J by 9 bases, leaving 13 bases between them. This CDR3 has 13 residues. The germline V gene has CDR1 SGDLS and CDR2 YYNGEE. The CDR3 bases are TGTGCCAGCAGCGCCATACCGACGGGTGAGCAGTTCTTC. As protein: CASSAIPTGEQFF.

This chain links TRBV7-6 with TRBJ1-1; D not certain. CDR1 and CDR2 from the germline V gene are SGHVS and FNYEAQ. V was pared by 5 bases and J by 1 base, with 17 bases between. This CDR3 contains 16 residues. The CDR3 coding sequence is TGTGCCAGCAGCGCGCTAAGATTGGGGAAGAACACTGAAGCTTTCTTT. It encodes CASSALRLGKNTEAFF.

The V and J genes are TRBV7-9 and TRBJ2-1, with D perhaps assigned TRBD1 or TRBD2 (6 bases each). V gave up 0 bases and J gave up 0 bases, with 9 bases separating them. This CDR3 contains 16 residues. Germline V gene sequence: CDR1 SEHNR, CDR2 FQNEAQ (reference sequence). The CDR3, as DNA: TGTGCCAGCAGCTTAGCGGGGGGCAACTCCTACAATGAGCAGTTCTTC. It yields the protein CASSLAGGNSYNEQFF.